Listed below are T cell receptor beta chains from one sample, sequenced in a study of blood T cell repertoires in COVID-19. Generated by immunoSEQ multiplex PCR, the TCRdb table keeps only in-frame clones and is missing some. The data show 250,000 to 300,000 clones, 70% to 90% seen once. The sample comprised peripheral blood. Receptor source: a woman aged 30 to 39 who had recovered from COVID-19. The CDR3 runs from the conserved cysteine through the conserved F or W. A D gene is named only where the DNA matches it firmly. Only part of the rows carry a size: once, few, many, or a class if the clone is expanded.

abundance: -; d_gene: TRBD1; j_gene: TRBJ2-2; v_gene: TRBV6-5; CDR3aa: CASSYSDRANTGELFF; CDR3nt: TGTGCCAGCAGTTACTCCGACAGGGCGAACACCGGGGAGCTGTTTTTT
abundance: -; d_gene: -; j_gene: TRBJ1-5; v_gene: TRBV4-1; CDR3aa: CASSQIVENQPQHF; CDR3nt: TGCGCCAGCAGCCAGATTGTTGAGAATCAGCCCCAGCATTTT
abundance: -; d_gene: TRBD1; j_gene: TRBJ1-2; v_gene: TRBV4-3; CDR3aa: CASSQEPRLVAGGLGYTF; CDR3nt: TGCGCCAGCAGCCAAGAGCCCCGTTTGGTGGCAGGGGGCCTTGGCTACACCTTC
abundance: once; d_gene: -; j_gene: TRBJ1-6; v_gene: TRBV30; CDR3aa: CAWRPGTNNSPLHF; CDR3nt: TGTGCCTGGAGGCCCGGGACTAACAATTCACCCCTCCACTTT
abundance: -; d_gene: TRBD2; j_gene: TRBJ2-5; v_gene: TRBV6-5; CDR3aa: CASRGIAGGGETQYF; CDR3nt: TGTGCCAGCAGGGGAATAGCGGGGGGGGGAGAGACCCAGTACTTC
abundance: once; d_gene: -; j_gene: TRBJ1-1; v_gene: TRBV6-6; CDR3aa: CASSYRDTKEAFF; CDR3nt: TGTGCCAGCAGCTACCGGGACACTAAAGAAGCTTTCTTT
abundance: few; d_gene: -; j_gene: TRBJ2-1; v_gene: TRBV28; CDR3aa: CASSLMGYEQFF; CDR3nt: TGTGCCAGCAGTTTAATGGGCTATGAGCAGTTCTTC
abundance: -; d_gene: -; j_gene: TRBJ2-3; v_gene: TRBV24-1; CDR3aa: CATSDSKPGLTQDTQYF; CDR3nt: TGTGCCACCAGTGACTCAAAACCGGGACTTACACAAGATACGCAGTATTTT
abundance: -; d_gene: TRBD1; j_gene: TRBJ2-4; v_gene: TRBV28; CDR3aa: CASSPGQLAKNIQYF; CDR3nt: TGTGCCAGCAGTCCGGGACAGCTAGCCAAAAACATTCAGTACTTC
abundance: -; d_gene: -; j_gene: TRBJ1-4; v_gene: TRBV4-1; CDR3aa: CASSQEWAVGFRGNEKLFF; CDR3nt: TGCGCCAGCAGCCAAGAATGGGCGGTGGGGTTTAGGGGTAATGAAAAACTGTTTTTT
abundance: -; d_gene: TRBD2; j_gene: TRBJ2-1; v_gene: TRBV11-3; CDR3aa: CASSLGGTSGGGEQFF; CDR3nt: TGTGCCAGCAGCTTAGGTGGGACTAGCGGGGGTGGGGAGCAGTTCTTC
abundance: once; d_gene: -; j_gene: TRBJ2-6; v_gene: TRBV30; CDR3aa: CACDIISSGANVLTF; CDR3nt: TGTGCCTGTGATATTATTAGCTCTGGGGCCAACGTCCTGACTTTC
abundance: -; d_gene: -; j_gene: TRBJ2-1; v_gene: TRBV5-1; CDR3aa: CASSAGQTYNEQFF; CDR3nt: TGCGCCAGCAGCGCGGGACAGACCTACAATGAGCAGTTCTTC
abundance: -; d_gene: -; j_gene: TRBJ1-4; v_gene: TRBV7-6; CDR3aa: CASSLRGKLFF; CDR3nt: TGTGCCAGCAGCCTTAGGGGTAAACTGTTTTTT
abundance: few; d_gene: -; j_gene: TRBJ1-2; v_gene: TRBV20-1; CDR3aa: CSAAGPGGYTF; CDR3nt: TGCAGTGCGGCGGGCCCGGGAGGCTACACCTTC
abundance: -; d_gene: -; j_gene: TRBJ2-7; v_gene: TRBV7-3; CDR3aa: CASSPGVGYEQYF; CDR3nt: TGTGCCAGCAGCCCAGGGGTGGGCTACGAGCAGTACTTC
abundance: -; d_gene: -; j_gene: TRBJ2-7; v_gene: TRBV5-6; CDR3aa: CASSLGAGSEQYF; CDR3nt: TGTGCCAGCAGCTTGGGGGCGGGGAGCGAGCAGTACTTC
abundance: -; d_gene: -; j_gene: TRBJ2-4; v_gene: TRBV19; CDR3aa: CASSIAGASLDIQYF; CDR3nt: TGTGCCAGTAGTATAGCGGGTGCGTCATTGGACATTCAGTACTTC
abundance: -; d_gene: TRBD1; j_gene: TRBJ2-7; v_gene: TRBV5-1; CDR3aa: CASREQGYEQYF; CDR3nt: TGCGCCAGCAGAGAACAGGGGTACGAGCAGTACTTC
abundance: few; d_gene: TRBD1; j_gene: TRBJ1-1; v_gene: TRBV7-9; CDR3aa: CASRSWDRGNTEAFF; CDR3nt: TGTGCCAGCCGAAGCTGGGACAGGGGGAACACTGAAGCTTTCTTT
abundance: -; d_gene: -; j_gene: TRBJ2-7; v_gene: TRBV19; CDR3aa: CATALFGTFDEQYF; CDR3nt: TGTGCCACCGCACTATTCGGGACATTCGACGAGCAGTACTTC
abundance: -; d_gene: TRBD1; j_gene: TRBJ1-6; v_gene: TRBV10-3; CDR3aa: CATSGTGDNSPLHF; CDR3nt: TGTGCCACCTCCGGGACAGGCGATAATTCACCCCTCCACTTT
abundance: -; d_gene: TRBD1; j_gene: TRBJ1-2; v_gene: TRBV19; CDR3aa: CASSIPTGANYGYTF; CDR3nt: TGTGCCAGTAGTATTCCAACAGGGGCTAACTATGGCTACACCTTC
abundance: once; d_gene: TRBD1; j_gene: TRBJ2-1; v_gene: TRBV5-1; CDR3aa: CASSLGQGANEQFF; CDR3nt: TGCGCCAGCAGCTTGGGACAGGGGGCAAATGAGCAGTTCTTC
abundance: -; d_gene: -; j_gene: TRBJ1-2; v_gene: TRBV28; CDR3aa: CASSFLSRGYTF; CDR3nt: TGTGCCAGCAGTTTTTTATCGCGGGGCTACACCTTC
abundance: -; d_gene: -; j_gene: TRBJ1-6; v_gene: TRBV30; CDR3aa: CAWIQRRNLDNSPLHF; CDR3nt: TGTGCCTGGATACAGAGACGGAATCTGGATAATTCACCCCTCCACTTT
abundance: -; d_gene: -; j_gene: TRBJ1-4; v_gene: TRBV3-1/TRBV3-2; CDR3aa: CASSQFDGKNEKLFF; CDR3nt: TGTGCCAGCAGCCAATTCGACGGGAAAAATGAAAAACTGTTTTTT